The next 25 T cell receptor beta chains were all read from a single sample in a study of cytomegalovirus exposure and HLA in healthy donors. Vbeta (60) and Jbeta (13) primers were used in the PCR. Measured with immunoSEQ multiplex PCR; TCRdb has only the in-frame clones, and not every one. Of 150,000 to 200,000 clones listed, under 85% are singletons. The sample taken for sequencing was PBMCs. The receptor source for this set is a middle-aged man in good health and CMV-seropositive.

This clone was picked up a small number of times. The genes are TRBV6-5 and TRBJ2-7; TRBD1 aligns across 10 bases. V trimming: 0 bases; J trimming: 4 bases; junction bases outside the gene matches: 3. CDR1 is MNHEY, CDR2 SVGAGI, per germline. This CDR3 contains 15 residues. CDR3 coding DNA: TGTGCCAGCAGTTACTCTCCGGGACAGGGGTACGAGCAGTACTTC. Translation: CASSYSPGQGYEQYF.

The V and J genes are TRBV18 and TRBJ1-1, with D unclear. Germline V CDR1 and CDR2: KGHSH, LQKENI. The CDR3 extends over 16 amino acids. V dropped 0 bases and J dropped 0 bases, with 11 bases sitting between them. Written as DNA, the CDR3 is TGTGCCAGCTCACCACCGGGAAGGACTATGAACACTGAAGCTTTCTTT. This gives the protein CASSPPGRTMNTEAFF.

The CDR3 region has the DNA TGTGCCAGCAGTCCTAGCGGTACAATCCAAGAGACCCAGTACTTC. This sequence encodes CASSPSGTIQETQYF. The genes are TRBV7-3 and TRBJ2-5; TRBD2 matches 7 bases. The CDR3 has 15 residues. Germline CDR1 is SGHTA and CDR2 is FQGTGA. Losses at the gene ends were 6 bases for V and 1 base for J; bases not matched to a gene: 8.

The chain joins TRBV21-1 to TRBJ1-2; no DNA check was done on the table's D call, TRBD1. TRBV21-1 is labeled a pseudogene. This CDR3 has 14 amino acids. As DNA, the CDR3 is TGTGCCCCGCGGTGGACAGTGATCCAGTATGGCTACACCTTC. It encodes CAPRWTVIQYGYTF.

This chain uses TRBV28 with TRBJ2-2; 8 nucleotides agree with TRBD2. The CDR3 has 18 residues. The V segment lost 6 bases and the J segment 1 base; nucleotides outside the gene matches: 13. In germline, CDR1 is MDHEN, CDR2 SYDVKM. As DNA, the CDR3 is TGTGCCAGCAGCCTCCGCTCCCTAGCGGGTTTGAACACCGGGGAGCTGTTTTTT. Translating it yields CASSLRSLAGLNTGELFF.

The chain uses TRBV28 and TRBJ2-1; D perhaps matches TRBD1 (5 bases). V lost 6 bases, J lost 3 bases, and 18 bases lay in between. From germline, CDR1 is MDHEN and CDR2 SYDVKM. The CDR3 contains 16 residues. The CDR3, as DNA: TGTGCCAGCAGATCAGACAGTGCAAGTAGCTACAATGAGCAGTTCTTC. Its translation is CASRSDSASSYNEQFF. The complete variable domain, with remaining parts taken from reference TRBV28 and TRBJ2-1, reads DVKVTQSSRYLVKRTGEKVFLECVQDMDHENMFWYRQDPGLGLRLIYFSYDVKMKEKGDIPEGYSVSREKKERFSLILESASTNQTSMYLCASRSDSASSYNEQFFGPGTRLTVL.

The chain combines TRBV4-1 with TRBJ1-1; 8 bases agree with TRBD1. Per the germline V gene, CDR1 is MGHRA and CDR2 is YSYEKL. The CDR3 sequence is 17 residues long. V was pared by 6 bases and J by 4 bases, with 16 bases of the junction left unmatched. The CDR3 DNA reads TGCGCCAGCAGTCAGAACCTCAGGGGGCGCGTTGGCACTGAAGCTTTCTTT. Translating gives CASSQNLRGRVGTEAFF.

The chain combines TRBV28 with TRBJ1-2; 8 nucleotides align to TRBD1. Germline assignment: CDR1 MDHEN and CDR2 SYDVKM. CDR3 length: 15 residues. Germline trimming cut 10 bases from V and 0 bases from J; bases unmatched to any gene: 10. The CDR3 protein is CATGGQGETNYGYTF. As DNA, the CDR3 is TGTGCCACCGGCGGACAGGGTGAAACTAACTATGGCTACACCTTC.

This chain links TRBV5-4 with TRBJ1-6; 10 positions agree with TRBD1. This CDR3 region has 14 residues. The germline gives CDR1 SGHNT, CDR2 YYREEE (reference sequence). Trimming at V came to 2 bases and at J to 10 bases, leaving 3 bases not matched to a gene. DNA of the CDR3: TGTGCCAGCAGCTTCGGGGACAGGGGATCACCCCTCCACTTT. It encodes CASSFGDRGSPLHF.

The V and J genes are TRBV27 and TRBJ1-1; 7 nucleotides line up with TRBD1. CDR1 and CDR2 (germline): MNHEY, SMNVEV (reference sequence). The CDR3 extends over 14 amino acids. With V trimmed by 5 bases and J by 5 bases, 8 bases remained unmatched. The CDR3 sequence: CASSTRTGRTEAFF. CDR3 DNA sequence: TGTGCCAGCAGTACCCGGACAGGCAGGACTGAAGCTTTCTTT.

V usage is TRBV5-1 and J usage is TRBJ2-3; D is possibly TRBD2 (5 bases). The CDR3 has 16 amino acids. V was trimmed by 0 bases and J by 1 base, leaving 12 bases between them. Germline V lookup: CDR1 SGHRS, CDR2 YFSETQ. CDR3 in DNA: TGCGCCAGCAGCTTGGCTCGGGAATTGCGCACAGATACGCAGTATTTT. Amino acid sequence: CASSLARELRTDTQYF.

The genes are TRBV19 and TRBJ2-5; 10 bases align to TRBD1. Trimming at V came to 5 bases and at J to 3 bases, leaving 6 bases not matched to a gene. Looked up from germline, CDR1 is LNHDA and CDR2 is SQIVND (reference sequence). There are 15 residues in the CDR3. CDR3 sequence reads: CASSGRDRGEETQYF. For the CDR3, the DNA is TGTGCCAGTAGTGGCCGGGACAGGGGCGAAGAGACCCAGTACTTC.

This rearrangement joins TRBV28 to TRBJ1-2; 10 bases align to TRBD1. CDR1 MDHEN and CDR2 SYDVKM come from the germline V gene. V gave up 6 bases and J gave up 7 bases; unmatched junction bases: 14. The CDR3 runs to 16 residues. CDR3 bases: TGTGCCAGCAGCCCGAGGGGGGACAGGGGAGGAAGTGGCTACACCTTC. This translates into CASSPRGDRGGSGYTF.

The chain combines TRBV11-2 with TRBJ2-6; D not resolved. Germline V lookup: CDR1 SGHAT, CDR2 FQNNGV. This CDR3 is built from 16 residues. V was pared by 1 base and J by 0 bases, with 7 bases between. This CDR3 reads CASSLGAVSGANVLTF. CDR3 DNA sequence: TGTGCCAGCAGCTTAGGGGCAGTCTCTGGGGCCAACGTCCTGACTTTC.

The chain employs TRBV28 and TRBJ1-5; D is possibly TRBD1 (6 bases). Trimming cost V 3 bases and J 15 bases, with 21 bases left between them. CDR1 and CDR2 (germline): MDHEN, SYDVKM. CDR3 length: 14 amino acids. The DNA of the CDR3 is TGTGCCAGCAGTTTCTCTAGAGGGGGATCAGCCCCGCATTTT. The encoded protein is CASSFSRGGSAPHF. Variable domain in full (rest from reference TRBV28 and TRBJ1-5): DVKVTQSSRYLVKRTGEKVFLECVQDMDHENMFWYRQDPGLGLRLIYFSYDVKMKEKGDIPEGYSVSREKKERFSLILESASTNQTSMYLCASSFSRGGSAPHFGDGTRLSIL.

This rearrangement joins TRBV5-1 to TRBJ2-4, with 12 positions matching TRBD1. The germline V gene encodes CDR1 SGHRS and CDR2 YFSETQ. Unmatched junction bases numbered 10, after V lost 3 bases and J lost 6 bases. This CDR3 region has 17 residues. The CDR3 reads CASSYAGTGGGGNIQYF. In DNA form, the CDR3 reads TGCGCCAGCAGCTATGCCGGGACAGGGGGCGGGGGAAACATTCAGTACTTC.

CDR3: CASSLEREQYF. The CDR3 DNA reads as TGCGCCAGCAGCTTGGAGCGGGAGCAGTACTTC. The V call is TRBV5-1, the J call TRBJ2-5, with 8 bases identical to TRBD2. Per germline, CDR1 SGHRS and CDR2 YFSETQ. With 0 bases clipped from V and 11 bases from J, the junction kept 0 bases outside the gene matches. CDR3 length equals 11 residues.

The chain combines TRBV4-1 with TRBJ1-2, with 9 nucleotides matching TRBD1. Germline V CDR1 and CDR2: MGHRA, YSYEKL. J was trimmed by 6 bases and V by 6 bases; bases with no gene match: 11. The CDR3 has 15 amino acids. The CDR3 here is CASRGPGQGVHGYTF. The CDR3 DNA sequence: TGCGCCAGCAGAGGCCCGGGACAGGGCGTTCATGGCTACACCTTC.

This clone has just a few counts. The chain has TRBV28 and TRBJ1-5; maybe TRBD1 (5 bases). CDR1 is MDHEN and CDR2 is SYDVKM in the germline V gene. CDR3 length: 15 amino acids. Deletions cut 5 bases from V and 2 bases from J, with 13 bases between. As DNA, the CDR3 is TGTGCCAGCAGTATGGGGGGTGGAGGCAATCAGCCCCAGCATTTT. Protein sequence: CASSMGGGGNQPQHF.

This clone was observed once. This chain connects TRBV10-3 to TRBJ2-2, with 7 bases lining up with TRBD1. V dropped 10 bases and J dropped 4; count of bases not matched to a gene: 15. Germline-derived CDR1 and CDR2 are ENHRY and SYGVKD. This CDR3 contains 16 residues. CDR3 nucleotide sequence: TGTGCCACCAGGACCCGCGACAGGGTGGGCACCGGGGAGCTGTTTTTT. It codes for CATRTRDRVGTGELFF.

The J gene is TRBJ2-7, the V gene TRBV5-8, with TRBD2 identical over 11 bases. The germline gives CDR1 SGHTS, CDR2 YDEGEE. The junction had 5 bases not matched to a gene; V was cut back by 4 bases and J by 2 bases. The CDR3 spans 15 residues. The CDR3 loop is CASSPPGLAAYEQYF. The CDR3 DNA reads TGTGCCAGCAGCCCCCCGGGACTAGCGGCCTACGAGCAGTACTTC.

The chain is built from TRBV27 and TRBJ2-7, with 14 bases matching TRBD2. The CDR3 is made up of 17 amino acids. Germline V gives CDR1 MNHEY, CDR2 SMNVEV (reference sequence). J was trimmed by 3 bases and V by 5 bases; bases with no gene match: 9. CDR3 bases: TGTGCCAGCAGTCCACGCCAAGGGACTAGCGGGAGCTACGAGCAGTACTTC. This codes for CASSPRQGTSGSYEQYF.

The V gene is TRBV9, the J gene TRBJ2-1; 8 bases are shared with TRBD2. J was trimmed by 4 bases and V by 4 bases; bases with no gene match: 10. The CDR3 length is 16 residues. Germline CDR1 is SGDLS and CDR2 is YYNGEE. Written as DNA, the CDR3 is TGTGCCAGCAGCCCTCCCCCTGGCGGGGGGTACAATGAGCAGTTCTTC. Protein: CASSPPPGGGYNEQFF.

J is TRBJ1-4 and V is TRBV2, with D uncertain. Trimming took 7 bases from V and 2 from J, leaving 20 bases between them. This CDR3 is built from 17 residues. Per germline, CDR1 SNHLY and CDR2 FYNNEI. CDR3 in amino acids: CASKWRITRTTNEKLFF. In DNA, the CDR3 is TGTGCCAGCAAGTGGAGGATAACCCGAACGACTAATGAAAAACTGTTTTTT.

With regard to this clone: Distinct nucleotide sequences in the sample also encode this CDR3. The chain couples TRBV19 to TRBJ2-3; D gene ambiguous. Germline assignment: CDR1 LNHDA and CDR2 SQIVND (reference sequence). CDR3 length: 13 amino acids. V was trimmed by 5 bases and J by 0 bases, leaving 6 bases between them. The CDR3 nucleotides are TGTGCCAGTAGTTCAGGAAGCACAGATACGCAGTATTTT. It specifies CASSSGSTDTQYF.